This entry lists 23 T cell receptor beta chains sequenced from one sample in a study of shared T cell receptors in the human thymus. Some clones are missing from TCRdb's copy, which holds only in-frame ones; the method was immunoSEQ multiplex PCR. The table has about 380,000 clones, 95% seen once. The material sequenced was thymocytes. All receptors come from a human donor.

The J gene is TRBJ1-4, the V gene TRBV28; D not resolved. Germline assignment: CDR1 MDHEN and CDR2 SYDVKM. Trimming removed 3 bases at V and 0 bases at J, with 8 bases between. There are 15 residues in the CDR3. The CDR3 reads CASSFRPSTNEKLFF. CDR3 sequence (DNA): TGTGCCAGCAGTTTTAGACCTTCAACTAATGAAAAACTGTTTTTT.

The V call is TRBV28, the J call TRBJ2-7; no definite D call. The CDR3 consists of 14 residues. In germline, CDR1 is MDHEN, CDR2 SYDVKM. Trimming left V 5 bases short and J 3 bases short, with 14 bases between. CDR3 sequence (DNA): TGTGCCAGCAGTCCGGGTGGGTCCTACTACGAGCAGTACTTC. Translating gives CASSPGGSYYEQYF.

The rearrangement joins TRBV29-1 to TRBJ2-1; 7 bases line up with TRBD2. CDR1 SQVTM and CDR2 ANQGSEA come from the germline V gene. The CDR3 consists of 14 residues. V shed 2 bases and J 6 bases; nucleotides not matched to a gene: 7. The CDR3: CSVEWRELSNEQFF. The CDR3 DNA reads TGCAGCGTTGAATGGCGGGAGCTTTCCAATGAGCAGTTCTTC.

This sequence joins TRBV25-1 and TRBJ2-3, with 12 positions matching TRBD2. Germline-derived CDR1 and CDR2 are MGHDK and SYGVNS. V lost 10 bases, J lost 3 bases, and 2 bases stayed unmatched. CDR3 length: 13 residues. The CDR3 here is CATGLAGTDTQYF. CDR3 DNA: TGTGCCACCGGACTAGCGGGAACAGATACGCAGTATTTT. The complete variable domain, with remaining parts taken from reference TRBV25-1 and TRBJ2-3, reads EADIYQTPRYLVIGTGKKITLECSQTMGHDKMYWYQQDPGMELHLIHYSYGVNSTEKGDLSSESTVSRIRTEHFPLTLESARPSHTSQYLCATGLAGTDTQYFGPGTRLTVL.

The chain recombines TRBV7-2 with TRBJ2-5; D ambiguous. V was cut by 11 bases and J by 3 bases, with 16 bases left in between. There are 13 residues in the CDR3. Looked up from germline, CDR1 is SGHTA and CDR2 is FQGNSA. The CDR3 DNA reads TGTGCCCACATACCGCTTCGGAAAGAGACCCAGTACTTC. This translates into CAHIPLRKETQYF.

The chain links TRBV19 to TRBJ1-3, with D maybe TRBD1 (6 bases). V was pared by 4 bases and J by 0 bases, with 16 bases between. There are 17 residues in the CDR3. Germline V gene lookup returns CDR1 LNHDA and CDR2 SQIVND (reference sequence). CDR3 coding DNA: TGTGCCAGTAGTACCTTCGGGGGCCCCTCCTCTGGAAACACCATATATTTT. This encodes CASSTFGGPSSGNTIYF.

This rearrangement joins TRBV6-6 to TRBJ1-1; possibly TRBD1 for D (5 bases). Looked up from germline, CDR1 is MNHNY and CDR2 is SVGAGI (reference sequence). The CDR3 extends over 14 amino acids. Trimming took 5 bases from V and 1 from J, leaving 11 bases between them. The CDR3 here is CASSTRTGNTEAFF. CDR3 nucleotides: TGTGCCAGCAGTACCCGAACAGGGAACACTGAAGCTTTCTTT.

CDR3 nucleotide sequence: TGTGCCAGCTCACCCCGGGAGGCAGATGGCTACACCTTC. Translation gives CASSPREADGYTF. The chain combines TRBV18 with TRBJ1-2; D call uncertain. The CDR3 consists of 13 residues. Germline-derived CDR1 and CDR2 are KGHSH and LQKENI. The germline V and J ends were trimmed by 3 bases and 6 bases, with 11 bases remaining between them.

The chain has TRBV4-1 and TRBJ2-6; D uncertain. V gave up 0 bases and J gave up 1 base, with 19 bases separating them. The CDR3 runs 20 residues. Germline V CDR1 and CDR2: MGHRA, YSYEKL. Here the CDR3 DNA reads TGCGCCAGCAGCCAAGATCACGACGCCCGAGGTAATTCTGGGGCCAACGTCCTGACTTTC. Protein sequence: CASSQDHDARGNSGANVLTF.

The gene calls are TRBV6-1 and TRBJ1-5, with a possible D match to TRBD1 (5 bases). V lost 2 bases and J lost 1, with 15 bases in between. The CDR3 is 17 amino acids. Per the germline V gene, CDR1 is MNHNS and CDR2 is SASEGT. DNA of the CDR3: TGTGCCAGCAGTGAAAGGGCAGGGAGGAGGAGCAATCAGCCCCAGCATTTT. Translation gives CASSERAGRRSNQPQHF.

The chain uses TRBV5-4 and TRBJ2-6, with D possibly matching TRBD2 (6 bases). The germline V and J ends were trimmed by 4 bases and 0 bases, with 14 bases remaining between them. The CDR3 consists of 17 residues. Germline V gene sequence: CDR1 SGHNT, CDR2 YYREEE (reference sequence). CDR3 in amino acids: CASSLWRVSSGANVLTF. In DNA form, the CDR3 reads TGTGCCAGCAGCCTTTGGAGGGTAAGCTCTGGGGCCAACGTCCTGACTTTC. The full variable domain, its missing parts supplied by reference TRBV5-4 and TRBJ2-6, is ETGVTQSPTHLIKTRGQQVTLRCSSQSGHNTVSWYQQALGQGPQFIFQYYREEENGRGNFPPRFSGLQFPNYSSELNVNALELDDSALYLCASSLWRVSSGANVLTFGAGSRLTVL.

The chain uses TRBV7-2 and TRBJ2-7, with 8 nucleotides matching TRBD2. This CDR3 comprises 15 residues. V trimming: 5 bases; J trimming: 2 bases; junction bases outside the gene matches: 8. Germline V gene lookup returns CDR1 SGHTA and CDR2 FQGNSA. CDR3 in DNA: TGTGCCAGCAGCCAACTAGCGGAGGGGCCCTACGAGCAGTACTTC. As protein: CASSQLAEGPYEQYF.

The J gene is TRBJ1-2, the V gene TRBV27, with a weak D call TRBD1 (5 bases). The CDR3 extends over 12 amino acids. The V end was cut by 2 bases, the J end by 6 bases, with 7 bases between. Germline V gives CDR1 MNHEY, CDR2 SMNVEV (reference sequence). This CDR3 is CASSLGGDGYTF. The CDR3 DNA reads TGTGCCAGCAGTTTAGGGGGAGATGGCTACACCTTC.

This clone appeared a single time. The chain has TRBV30 and TRBJ2-2; D unresolved. Trimming left V 0 bases short and J 6 bases short, with 11 bases between. Germline CDR1 and CDR2: GTSNPN and SVGIG (reference sequence). CDR3 length equals 14 residues. The chain's CDR3 is CAWSVRVAAGELFF. In DNA, the CDR3 is TGTGCCTGGAGTGTTAGAGTAGCCGCCGGGGAGCTGTTTTTT. Full variable domain (outside the CDR3, taken from reference TRBV30 and TRBJ2-2): SQTIHQWPATLVQPVGSPLSLECTVEGTSNPNLYWYRQAAGRGLQLLFYSVGIGQISSEVPQNLSASRPQDRQFILSSKKLLLSDSGFYLCAWSVRVAAGELFFGEGSRLTVL.

The chain uses TRBV27 and TRBJ2-7; 9 positions match TRBD1. The CDR3 has 18 residues. The V and J ends lost 4 bases and 6 bases, in that order; junction bases with no gene match: 19. The germline V gene has CDR1 MNHEY and CDR2 SMNVEV (reference sequence). The CDR3, as DNA: TGTGCCAGCAGTTCCCCACCCCCCTCGGGACAGGGTTTTCGCGAGCAGTACTTC. The encoded protein is CASSSPPPSGQGFREQYF.

In DNA, the CDR3 is TGTGCCAGCAGACCTAGCGGGAGCTCCTACAATGAGCAGTTCTTC. Amino acids: CASRPSGSSYNEQFF. The rearrangement links TRBV4-2 to TRBJ2-1; TRBD2 aligns across 10 bases. The CDR3 covers 15 residues. CDR1 is LGHNA, CDR2 YNFKEQ, per germline. J gave up 0 bases and V 6 bases, and 2 bases lay outside the gene matches.

The V and J genes are TRBV5-6 and TRBJ2-3, with 8 positions matching TRBD2. This CDR3 contains 16 residues. The trim removed 4 bases at V and 4 bases at J, leaving 11 bases unmatched. Germline loops: CDR1 SGHDT, CDR2 YYEEEE. CDR3 residues: CASSPRTGAGADTQYF. The CDR3 region has the DNA TGTGCCAGCAGCCCCCGTACGGGAGCGGGGGCAGATACGCAGTATTTT.

The chain recombines TRBV9 with TRBJ1-2, with a possible D match to TRBD1 (5 bases). The CDR3 has 15 amino acids. Trimming removed 6 bases from V and 8 bases from J, with 23 bases in between. Germline loops: CDR1 SGDLS, CDR2 YYNGEE. This CDR3 reads CASTGAPANYLGYTF. CDR3 sequence (DNA): TGTGCCAGCACCGGGGCGCCTGCAAACTACCTGGGCTACACCTTC.

The gene calls are TRBV5-4 and TRBJ2-5; a weak D match, TRBD2 (6 bases). There are 15 residues in the CDR3. V lost 4 bases and J 5 bases, leaving 18 bases between the germline ends. Per germline, CDR1 SGHNT and CDR2 YYREEE (reference sequence). CDR3 amino acids: CASSQWDFPRETQYF. CDR3 coding DNA: TGTGCCAGCAGCCAGTGGGACTTCCCCCGGGAGACCCAGTACTTC. The entire variable domain, with the rest obtained from reference TRBV5-4 and TRBJ2-5, is as follows: ETGVTQSPTHLIKTRGQQVTLRCSSQSGHNTVSWYQQALGQGPQFIFQYYREEENGRGNFPPRFSGLQFPNYSSELNVNALELDDSALYLCASSQWDFPRETQYFGPGTRLLVL.

This clone appeared a single time. This chain links TRBV2 with TRBJ1-2, with a possible D match to TRBD1 (5 bases). Germline CDR1 and CDR2: SNHLY and FYNNEI. Between the trimmed V and J ends, which lost 11 bases and 9 bases, there was a span of 13 bases. The CDR3 contains 10 residues. As DNA, the CDR3 is TGTGCCCTTACGGGGGATCGCTACACCTTC. Its protein is CALTGDRYTF. Drawing the rest from reference TRBV2 and TRBJ1-2, the complete variable domain is EPEVTQTPSHQVTQMGQEVILRCVPISNHLYFYWYRQILGQKVEFLVSFYNNEISEKSEIFDDQFSVERPDGSNFTLKIRSTKLEDSAMYFCALTGDRYTFGSGTRLTVV.

The chain links TRBV27 to TRBJ1-1, with a tentative D call TRBD1 (5 bases). Germline CDR1 and CDR2: MNHEY and SMNVEV (reference sequence). Deletions cut 3 bases from V and 1 base from J, with 9 bases between. The length of the CDR3 is 14 residues. CDR3 in amino acids: CASSFWGPNTEAFF. CDR3 DNA: TGTGCCAGCAGTTTTTGGGGACCGAACACTGAAGCTTTCTTT.

The chain joins TRBV6-6 to TRBJ2-5, with D maybe TRBD1 (6 bases). Looked up from germline, CDR1 is MNHNY and CDR2 is SVGAGI (reference sequence). The length of the CDR3 is 14 residues. Trimming stripped 2 bases from V and 5 bases from J, with 12 bases between. CDR3 residues: CASSYLQGQETQYF. In nucleotides, the CDR3 is TGTGCCAGCAGTTACCTCCAGGGGCAGGAGACCCAGTACTTC.

The chain carries TRBV29-1 and TRBJ1-5; TRBD1 matches at 8 bases. CDR1 and CDR2 from the germline V gene are SQVTM and ANQGSEA. V trimming: 5 bases; J trimming: 1 base; junction bases outside the gene matches: 19. CDR3 length equals 19 residues. The CDR3 loop reads CSVLDRVLSWSRSNQPQHF. The CDR3 DNA follows: TGCAGCGTTCTGGACAGGGTACTTTCTTGGTCAAGGAGCAATCAGCCCCAGCATTTT.